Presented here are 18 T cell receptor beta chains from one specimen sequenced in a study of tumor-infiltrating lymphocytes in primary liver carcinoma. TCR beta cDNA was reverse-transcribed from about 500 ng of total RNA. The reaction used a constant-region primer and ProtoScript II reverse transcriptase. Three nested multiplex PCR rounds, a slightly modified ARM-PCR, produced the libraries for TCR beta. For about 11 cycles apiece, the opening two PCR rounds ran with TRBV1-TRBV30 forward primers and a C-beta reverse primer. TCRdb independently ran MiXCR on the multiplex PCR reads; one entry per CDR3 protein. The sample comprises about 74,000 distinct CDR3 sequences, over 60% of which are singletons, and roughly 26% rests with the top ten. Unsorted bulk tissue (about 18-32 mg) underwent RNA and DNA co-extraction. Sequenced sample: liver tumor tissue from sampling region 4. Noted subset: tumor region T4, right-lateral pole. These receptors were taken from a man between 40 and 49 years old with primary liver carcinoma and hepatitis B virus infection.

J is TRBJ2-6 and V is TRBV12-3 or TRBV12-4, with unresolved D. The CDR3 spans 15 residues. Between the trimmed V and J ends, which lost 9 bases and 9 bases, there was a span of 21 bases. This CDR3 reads CASSLSSAWDNVLTF. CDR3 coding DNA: TGTGCCAGTAGTCTCAGCAGTGCGTGGGACAACGTCCTGACTTTC.

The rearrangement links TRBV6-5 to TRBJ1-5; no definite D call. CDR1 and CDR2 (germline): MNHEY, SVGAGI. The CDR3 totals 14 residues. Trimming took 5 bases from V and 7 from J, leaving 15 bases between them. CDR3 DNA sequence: TGTGCCAGCAGTCTGGACGGGGTTTGGCAGCCCCAGCATTTT. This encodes CASSLDGVWQPQHF.

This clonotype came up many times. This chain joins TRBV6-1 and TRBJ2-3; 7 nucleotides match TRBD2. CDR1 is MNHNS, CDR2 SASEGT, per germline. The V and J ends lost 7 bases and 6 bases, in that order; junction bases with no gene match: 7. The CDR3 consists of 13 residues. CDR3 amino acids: CASTRGRDDTQYF. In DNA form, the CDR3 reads TGTGCCAGCACCCGAGGGAGGGATGATACGCAGTATTTT.

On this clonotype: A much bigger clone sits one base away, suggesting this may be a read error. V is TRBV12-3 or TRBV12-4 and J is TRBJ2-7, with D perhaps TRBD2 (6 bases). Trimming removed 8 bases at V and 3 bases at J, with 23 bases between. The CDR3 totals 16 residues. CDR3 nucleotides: TGTGCCAGCTCCGGGGTAACGGTCGGGAGCCACTACGAGCAGTACTTC. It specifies CASSGVTVGSHYEQYF.

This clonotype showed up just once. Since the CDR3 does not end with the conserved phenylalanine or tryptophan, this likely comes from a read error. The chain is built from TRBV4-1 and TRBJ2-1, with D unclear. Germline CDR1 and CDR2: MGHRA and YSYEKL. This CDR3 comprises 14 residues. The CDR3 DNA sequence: TGCGCTAGCAGCTCCCTAGGGTCAGAGAATGAGCAGTTCCTC. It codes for CASSSLGSENEQFL.

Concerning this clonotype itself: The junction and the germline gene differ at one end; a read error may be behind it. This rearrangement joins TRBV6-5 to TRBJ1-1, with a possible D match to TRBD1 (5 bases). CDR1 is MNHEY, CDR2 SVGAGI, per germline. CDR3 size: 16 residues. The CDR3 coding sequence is TGTGCCAGCAGTTACGCGGGACCCCGGGTTGAGGCTGAAGCCTTCTTT. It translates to CASSYAGPRVEAEAFF.

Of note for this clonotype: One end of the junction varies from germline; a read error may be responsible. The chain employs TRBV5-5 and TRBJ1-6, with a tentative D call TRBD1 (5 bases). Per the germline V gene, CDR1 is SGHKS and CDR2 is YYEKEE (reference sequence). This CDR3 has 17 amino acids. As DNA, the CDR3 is TGTGCCAGGAGCTTGGGGGGTAGGAGCTCCTATAATTCACCCCTCCATTTT. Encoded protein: CARSLGGRSSYNSPLHF.

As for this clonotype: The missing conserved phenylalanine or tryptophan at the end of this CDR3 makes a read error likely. The CDR3 region is CASSPGAMAWNTGGLFL. DNA of the CDR3: TGTGCCAGCAGCCCGGGGGCAATGGCATGGAACACCGGGGGGCTGTTTCTT. This chain connects TRBV11-2 to TRBJ2-2; D may be TRBD1 or TRBD2 (6 bases each). Per germline, CDR1 SGHAT and CDR2 FQNNGV. The CDR3 has 17 residues.

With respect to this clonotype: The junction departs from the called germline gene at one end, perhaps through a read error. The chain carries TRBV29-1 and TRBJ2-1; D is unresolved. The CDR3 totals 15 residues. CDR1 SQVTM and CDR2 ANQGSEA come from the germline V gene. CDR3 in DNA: TGCAGCGTTGACTACTCCCGGCCCCCTTACAATGAACAGTTCTTC. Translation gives CSVDYSRPPYNEQFF.

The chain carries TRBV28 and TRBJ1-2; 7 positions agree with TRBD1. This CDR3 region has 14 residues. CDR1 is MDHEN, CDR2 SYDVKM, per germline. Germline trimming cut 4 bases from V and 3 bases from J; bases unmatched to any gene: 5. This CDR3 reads CASSSGTAYYGYTF. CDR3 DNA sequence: TGTGCCAGCAGTTCCGGGACAGCCTACTATGGCTACACCTTC.

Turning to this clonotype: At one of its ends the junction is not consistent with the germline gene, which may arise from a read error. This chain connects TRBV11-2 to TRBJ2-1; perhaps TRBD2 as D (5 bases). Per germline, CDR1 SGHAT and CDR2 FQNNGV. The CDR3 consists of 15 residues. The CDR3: CASSPHGELNNELFF. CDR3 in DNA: TGTGCCAGCAGCCCCCATGGGGAGCTCAACAATGAGCTGTTCTTC.

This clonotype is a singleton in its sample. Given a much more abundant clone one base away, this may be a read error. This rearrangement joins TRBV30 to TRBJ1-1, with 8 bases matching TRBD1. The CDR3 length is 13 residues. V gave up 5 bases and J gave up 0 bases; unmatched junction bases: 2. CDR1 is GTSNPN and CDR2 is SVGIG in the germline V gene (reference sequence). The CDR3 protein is CAWAGGLNTEAFF. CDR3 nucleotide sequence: TGTGCCTGGGCAGGGGGCTTGAACACTGAAGCTTTCTTT.

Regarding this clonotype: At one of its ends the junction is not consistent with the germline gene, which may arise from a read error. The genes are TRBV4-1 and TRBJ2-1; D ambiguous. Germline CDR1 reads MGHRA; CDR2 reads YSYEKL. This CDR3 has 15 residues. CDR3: CASCQDPGPHNEQFF. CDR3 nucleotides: TGCGCCAGCTGCCAAGATCCCGGCCCACATAATGAGCAGTTCTTC.

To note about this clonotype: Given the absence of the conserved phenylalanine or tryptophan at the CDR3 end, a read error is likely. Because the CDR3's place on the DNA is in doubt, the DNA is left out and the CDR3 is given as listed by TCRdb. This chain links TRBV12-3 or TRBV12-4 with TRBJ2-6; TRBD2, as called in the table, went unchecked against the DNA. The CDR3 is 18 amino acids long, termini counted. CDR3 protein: CTSSGTTSTSSGANVPTI.

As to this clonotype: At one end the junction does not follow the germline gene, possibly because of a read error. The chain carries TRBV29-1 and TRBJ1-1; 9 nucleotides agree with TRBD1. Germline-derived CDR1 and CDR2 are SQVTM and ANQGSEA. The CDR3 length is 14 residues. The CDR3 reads CSVGGTGQGSEAFF. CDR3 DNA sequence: TGCAGTGTTGGGGGGACAGGACAGGGGAGTGAAGCTTTCTTT.

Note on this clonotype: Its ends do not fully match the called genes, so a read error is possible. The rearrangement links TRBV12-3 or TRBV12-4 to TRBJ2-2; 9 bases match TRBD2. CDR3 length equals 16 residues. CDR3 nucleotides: TGTGCCAGCAGTCCAAGACTAGCGGAGGACACCGGGGAGCTATCTTTT. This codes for CASSPRLAEDTGELSF.

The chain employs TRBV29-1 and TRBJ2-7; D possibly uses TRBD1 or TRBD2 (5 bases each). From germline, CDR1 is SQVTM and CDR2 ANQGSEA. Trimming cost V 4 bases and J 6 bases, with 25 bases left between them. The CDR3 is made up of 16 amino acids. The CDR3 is CSVAQTPGTWGVEQYF. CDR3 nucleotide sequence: TGCAGCGTTGCCCAGACGCCCGGGACGTGGGGCGTCGAGCAGTACTTC.

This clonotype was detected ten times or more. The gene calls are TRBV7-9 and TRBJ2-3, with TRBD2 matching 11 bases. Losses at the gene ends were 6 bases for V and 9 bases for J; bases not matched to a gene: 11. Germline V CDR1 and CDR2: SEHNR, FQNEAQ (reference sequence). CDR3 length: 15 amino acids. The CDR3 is CASSLLAGEAQTQYF. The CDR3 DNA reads TGTGCCAGCAGTTTACTAGCGGGGGAGGCCCAGACGCAGTATTTT.